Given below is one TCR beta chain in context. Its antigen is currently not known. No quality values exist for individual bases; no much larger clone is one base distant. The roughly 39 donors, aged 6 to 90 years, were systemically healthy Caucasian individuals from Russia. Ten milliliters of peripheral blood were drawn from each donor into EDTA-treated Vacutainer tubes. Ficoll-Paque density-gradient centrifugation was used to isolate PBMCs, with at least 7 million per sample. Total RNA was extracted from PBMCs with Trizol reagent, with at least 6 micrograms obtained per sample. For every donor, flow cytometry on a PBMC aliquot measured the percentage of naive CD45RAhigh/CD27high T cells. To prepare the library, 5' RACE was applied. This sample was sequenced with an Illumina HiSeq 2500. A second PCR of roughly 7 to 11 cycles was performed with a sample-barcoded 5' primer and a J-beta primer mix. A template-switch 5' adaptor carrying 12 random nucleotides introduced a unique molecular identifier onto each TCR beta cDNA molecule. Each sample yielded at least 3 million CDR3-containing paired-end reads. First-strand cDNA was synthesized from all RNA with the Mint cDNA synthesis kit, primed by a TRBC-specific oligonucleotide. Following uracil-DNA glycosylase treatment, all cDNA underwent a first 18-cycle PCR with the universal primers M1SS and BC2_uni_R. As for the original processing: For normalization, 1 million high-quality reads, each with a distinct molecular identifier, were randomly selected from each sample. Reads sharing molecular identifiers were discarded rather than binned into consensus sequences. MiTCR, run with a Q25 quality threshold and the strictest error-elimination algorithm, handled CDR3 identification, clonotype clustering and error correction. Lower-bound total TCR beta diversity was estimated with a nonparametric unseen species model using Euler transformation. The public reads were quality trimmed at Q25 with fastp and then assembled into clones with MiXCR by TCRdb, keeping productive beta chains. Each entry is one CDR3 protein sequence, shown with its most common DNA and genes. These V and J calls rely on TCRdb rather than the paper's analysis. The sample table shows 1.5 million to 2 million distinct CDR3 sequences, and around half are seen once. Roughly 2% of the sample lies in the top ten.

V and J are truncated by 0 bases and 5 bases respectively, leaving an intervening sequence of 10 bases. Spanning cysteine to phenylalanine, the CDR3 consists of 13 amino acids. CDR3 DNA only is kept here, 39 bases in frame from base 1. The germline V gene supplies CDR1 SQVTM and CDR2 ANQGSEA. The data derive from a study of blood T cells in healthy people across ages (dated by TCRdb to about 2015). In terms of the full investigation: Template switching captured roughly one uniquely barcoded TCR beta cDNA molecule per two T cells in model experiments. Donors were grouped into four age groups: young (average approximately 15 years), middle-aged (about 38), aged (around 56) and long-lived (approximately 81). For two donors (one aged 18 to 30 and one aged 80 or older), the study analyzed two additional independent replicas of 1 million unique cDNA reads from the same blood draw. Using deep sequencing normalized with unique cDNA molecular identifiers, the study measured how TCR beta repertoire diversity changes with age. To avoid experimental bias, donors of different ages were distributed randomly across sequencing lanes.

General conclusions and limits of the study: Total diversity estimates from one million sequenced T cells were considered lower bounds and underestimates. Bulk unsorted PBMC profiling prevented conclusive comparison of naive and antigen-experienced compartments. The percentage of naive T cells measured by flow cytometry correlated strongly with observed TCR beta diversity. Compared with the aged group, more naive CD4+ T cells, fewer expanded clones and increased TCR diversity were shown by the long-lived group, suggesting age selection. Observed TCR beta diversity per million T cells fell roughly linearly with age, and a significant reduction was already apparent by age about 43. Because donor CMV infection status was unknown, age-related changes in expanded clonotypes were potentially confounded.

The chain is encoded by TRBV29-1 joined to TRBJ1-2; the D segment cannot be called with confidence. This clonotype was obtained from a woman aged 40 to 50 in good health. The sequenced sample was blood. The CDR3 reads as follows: CSVEDPRIYGYTF. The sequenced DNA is TGCAGCGTTGAAGATCCCAGAATTTATGGCTACACCTTC.